This T cell receptor (beta chain) was retrieved from a study of shared clonotypes between healthy human individuals. Assay used: immunoSEQ multiplex PCR; TCRdb lists only in-frame clones, some missing. Of some 2.1 million clones listed, 85% to 95% are singletons. Regarding this clone: Its antigen is unidentified.

This CDR3 has 16 residues. In germline, CDR1 is MNHNS, CDR2 SASEGT. Between the trimmed V and J ends, which lost 1 base and 4 bases, there was a span of 13 bases. CD4+ cell separation produced CD45RA+ naive and CD45RA-negative memory subsets. Whole-study results and caveats: The study found about 5% of naive CD4 clonotypes shared across several donors. Clonotype sharing across donors was expected to vary with sequencing depth. Generation probability values for non-shared clonotypes were lower than those for clonotypes shared by all four donors.

This sequence joins TRBV6-1 and TRBJ1-4; D possibly corresponds to TRBD1 (6 bases). The sequence was collected from a man between 18 and 29 years old in good health. Sequencing was done on a sample of naive CD4+ T cells sorted from blood. Documented subset: CD45RA+ positively selected. CDR3 in amino acids: CASSEGGGAHNEKLFF. CDR3 sequence (DNA): TGTGCCAGCAGTGAAGGAGGGGGGGCTCATAATGAAAAACTGTTTTTT.